This entry describes one TCR beta chain. Antigen: not known. Amplification used 60 Vbeta primers and 13 Jbeta primers. The table came from immunoSEQ multiplex PCR; TCRdb's copy has only in-frame clones and leaves some out. The sample yields approximately 150,000 clones, roughly 77% seen once. This record comes from a study of cytomegalovirus exposure and HLA in healthy donors. Regarding the study as a whole: Relative to equally common others, HLA-associated TCR beta chains showed greater clonal expansion in a later analysis. It was confirmed in vitro that a few of the CMV-associated chains were specific for CMV antigens.

In germline, CDR1 is LNHDA, CDR2 SQIVND (reference sequence). This CDR3 region has 13 residues. V lost 8 bases and J lost 5; bases outside the gene matches: 5. The chain employs TRBV19 and TRBJ1-1; 10 bases align to TRBD1. The material sequenced was PBMCs. The sequence derives from a young man in good health and CMV-seropositive. The CDR3 loop is CASAGQGVTEAFF. The CDR3 nucleotides read TGTGCCAGTGCTGGACAGGGGGTTACTGAAGCTTTCTTT.